The 21 T cell receptor beta chains below were found in one sample sequenced in a study of T cell responses to AZD1222 COVID-19 vaccine. Produced via immunoSEQ multiplex PCR; TCRdb's table is partial and in-frame only. Altogether 120,000 to 150,000 clones are present, roughly nine tenths being singletons, with the ten largest covering roughly 1.8%. Sequencing was performed on peripheral blood, taken 28 days after the second AZD1222 dose. The receptor source for this set is an adult who received the AZD1222 COVID-19 vaccine.

This rearrangement joins TRBV27 to TRBJ2-3, with 11 bases aligning to TRBD2. Germline assignment: CDR1 MNHEY and CDR2 SMNVEV (reference sequence). The CDR3 is 19 residues long. V trimming: 6 bases; J trimming: 7 bases; junction bases outside the gene matches: 21. Here the CDR3 reads CASSTRDQTLAGGTNTQYF. The CDR3 DNA reads TGTGCCAGCAGCACAAGAGATCAAACTCTAGCGGGAGGAACGAATACGCAGTATTTT.

The chain has TRBV7-9 and TRBJ2-2, with D maybe TRBD2 (6 bases). V gave up 1 base and J gave up 5 bases, with 11 bases separating them. CDR1 is SEHNR and CDR2 is FQNEAQ in the germline V gene (reference sequence). The CDR3 is 15 residues long. This CDR3 is CASSLGGELTGELFF. DNA for the CDR3: TGTGCCAGCAGCTTAGGCGGGGAATTGACCGGGGAGCTGTTTTTT.

The V call is TRBV6-4, the J call TRBJ2-3; 7 bases map to TRBD2. The germline CDR1 and CDR2 sequences are MRHNA and SNTAGT. With V trimmed by 0 bases and J by 3 bases, 6 bases remained unmatched. The CDR3 runs to 16 residues. Here the CDR3 reads CASSDSGQRETDTQYF. In DNA form, the CDR3 reads TGTGCCAGCAGTGACTCAGGGCAGCGGGAAACAGATACGCAGTATTTT.

The chain combines TRBV7-2 with TRBJ1-2, with a weak D call TRBD1 (5 bases). This CDR3 contains 14 residues. V was pared by 4 bases and J by 5 bases, with 14 bases between. Germline V gene data show CDR1 as SGHTA and CDR2 as FQGNSA. The CDR3, as DNA: TGTGCCAGCAGCTCGGCTGGGGCAGGATATGGCTACACCTTC. Translating gives CASSSAGAGYGYTF.

The chain joins TRBV7-2 to TRBJ1-1; maybe TRBD1 (5 bases). Germline V gene sequence: CDR1 SGHTA, CDR2 FQGNSA. Trimming shortened V by 9 bases and J by 5 bases, and 25 bases separated the two germline ends. The CDR3 sequence is 16 residues long. This chain's CDR3 is CASLSGGTQIGTEAFF. The DNA of the CDR3 is TGTGCCAGTCTAAGTGGGGGGACCCAAATAGGTACTGAAGCTTTCTTT.

CDR3 loop: CASSPGDWGSGANVLTF. In nucleotides, the CDR3 is TGTGCCAGCAGCCCTGGGGACTGGGGCTCTGGGGCCAACGTCCTGACTTTC. The rearrangement joins TRBV11-3 to TRBJ2-6; tentative D call: TRBD2 (6 bases). The V gene's germline CDR1 is SGHNT and CDR2 YENEEA. This CDR3 contains 17 residues. Trimming took off 5 bases at V and 0 bases at J, with 14 bases between the two ends.

CDR3 bases: TGCGCCAGCAGCCAAGATGCTTTAGGGGAGCTGTTTTTT. Translated, it gives CASSQDALGELFF. V is TRBV4-1 and J is TRBJ2-2; no definite D call. Germline CDR1 MGHRA, CDR2 YSYEKL. This CDR3 is 13 amino acids long. Trimming removed 0 bases at V and 8 bases at J, with 7 bases between.

The chain carries TRBV2 and TRBJ2-1, with D unclear. The CDR3 has 15 residues. Trimming cost V 4 bases and J 0 bases, with 10 bases left between them. CDR1 is SNHLY, CDR2 FYNNEI, per germline. CDR3 coding DNA: TGTGCCAGCAGTGTAGGCAGGAGCTCCTACAATGAGCAGTTCTTC. This codes for CASSVGRSSYNEQFF.

This rearrangement joins TRBV6-5 to TRBJ1-1, with unresolved D. CDR1 and CDR2 from the germline V gene are MNHEY and SVGAGI. The CDR3 covers 14 residues. The ends were cut back, 2 bases at V and 1 base at J, with 8 bases in the middle. CDR3 residues: CASSYGLRNTEAFF. CDR3 DNA: TGTGCCAGCAGTTACGGCTTACGGAACACTGAAGCTTTCTTT.

The rearrangement joins TRBV6-4 to TRBJ2-6, with D tentatively TRBD1 or TRBD2 (5 bases each). Germline CDR1 reads MRHNA; CDR2 reads SNTAGT. The CDR3 covers 17 residues. The V end was cut by 0 bases, the J end by 3 bases, with 12 bases between. CDR3 amino acids: CASSDSRRGDGANVLTF. The CDR3 DNA is TGTGCCAGCAGTGACTCGAGGAGAGGGGATGGGGCCAACGTCCTGACTTTC.

The chain has TRBV5-1 and TRBJ2-6; D is ambiguous. Germline V CDR1 and CDR2: SGHRS, YFSETQ. The CDR3 has 14 residues. The V gene lost 7 bases and the J gene lost 0 bases, with 8 bases spanning the gap. CDR3 coding DNA: TGCGCCAGCGGGTTTTCCTCTGGGGCCAACGTCCTGACTTTC. As protein: CASGFSSGANVLTF.

This clone appeared a few times. The rearrangement joins TRBV2 to TRBJ2-7, with D maybe TRBD1 (6 bases). This CDR3 is built from 12 residues. The germline V gene encodes CDR1 SNHLY and CDR2 FYNNEI. V lost 6 bases and J 4 bases, leaving 10 bases between the germline ends. The CDR3 coding sequence is TGTGCCAGCAGCGGGACATGGTACGAGCAGTACTTC. This codes for CASSGTWYEQYF.

This clone was observed once. V is TRBV5-1 and J is TRBJ2-7, with TRBD2 matching over 9 bases. CDR1 is SGHRS, CDR2 YFSETQ, per germline. J gave up 2 bases and V 4 bases, and 7 bases lay outside the gene matches. The CDR3 is made up of 15 amino acids. The CDR3 spells CASSPGLARPYEQYF. The DNA of the CDR3 is TGCGCCAGCAGCCCCGGACTAGCGCGTCCCTACGAGCAGTACTTC.

The J gene is TRBJ2-7, the V gene TRBV12-3 or TRBV12-4, with 8 bases aligning to TRBD2. The CDR3 runs 13 residues. The junction had 9 bases not matched to a gene; V was cut back by 8 bases and J by 6 bases. CDR3 sequence reads: CASRTSPFTEQYF. CDR3 nucleotide sequence: TGTGCCAGCCGGACTAGCCCTTTCACCGAGCAGTACTTC.

This clone was seen only a few times. This sequence joins TRBV11-3 and TRBJ1-2; no clear D. CDR1 and CDR2 (germline): SGHNT, YENEEA. This CDR3 comprises 15 residues. The ends were cut back, 1 base at V and 8 bases at J, with 17 bases in the middle. CDR3 nucleotides: TGTGCCAGCAGCTTAGGGGGTCGATGGGAAGGAGGCTACACCTTC. Translating it yields CASSLGGRWEGGYTF.

The table lists this clone with a count of one. The chain couples TRBV24-1 to TRBJ1-5; D is ambiguous. The CDR3 totals 13 residues. Trimming stripped 2 bases from V and 3 bases from J, with 4 bases between. Per germline, CDR1 KGHDR and CDR2 SFDVKD. CDR3 DNA sequence: TGTGCCACCAGTGATTGGGACAATCAGCCCCAGCATTTT. Amino acids: CATSDWDNQPQHF.

The chain is built from TRBV7-2 and TRBJ1-1; weak D call: TRBD1 (6 bases). CDR3 length: 13 amino acids. Germline lookup yields CDR1 SGHTA and CDR2 FQGNSA. V was trimmed by 10 bases and J by 0 bases, leaving 12 bases between them. The CDR3 is CANWDNLNTEAFF. CDR3 nucleotides: TGTGCCAACTGGGACAACCTGAACACTGAAGCTTTCTTT. The full variable domain, with the rest looked up from reference TRBV7-2 and TRBJ1-1, is GAGVSQSPSNKVTEKGKDVELRCDPISGHTALYWYRQSLGQGLEFLIYFQGNSAPDKSGLPSDRFSAERTGGSVSTLTIQRTQQEDSAVYLCANWDNLNTEAFFGQGTRLTVV.

The rearrangement links TRBV7-2 to TRBJ1-5; 9 bases line up with TRBD1. V dropped 2 bases and J dropped 3; count of bases not matched to a gene: 5. The CDR3 is made up of 16 amino acids. CDR1 is SGHTA, CDR2 FQGNSA, per germline. For the CDR3, the DNA is TGTGCCAGCAGCTTAACTACAGGGGGCTCCAATCAGCCCCAGCATTTT. Amino acid sequence: CASSLTTGGSNQPQHF.

The chain combines TRBV4-3 with TRBJ1-5, with 8 bases fitting TRBD1. Germline loops: CDR1 LGHNA, CDR2 YSLEER. V gave up 2 bases and J gave up 3 bases; unmatched junction bases: 3. This CDR3 has 15 amino acids. DNA for the CDR3: TGCGCCAGCAGCCAATCGGGACAGGCCAATCAGCCCCAGCATTTT. It encodes CASSQSGQANQPQHF.

The CDR3, as DNA: TGTGCCAGCAGACAAACCCCCGCGGGCACTGAAGCTTTCTTT. It specifies CASRQTPAGTEAFF. The V and J genes are TRBV6-4 and TRBJ1-1; no clear D gene. V was pared by 6 bases and J by 4 bases, with 15 bases between. CDR1 and CDR2 (germline): MRHNA, SNTAGT. The length of the CDR3 is 14 residues.

The V gene is TRBV28, the J gene TRBJ2-2; D might be TRBD2 (6 bases). V dropped 8 bases and J dropped 4 bases, with 17 bases sitting between them. Germline V gene sequence: CDR1 MDHEN, CDR2 SYDVKM. The CDR3 contains 15 residues. The CDR3: CASFTPAAGTGELFF. DNA for the CDR3: TGTGCCAGCTTCACCCCGGCAGCGGGCACCGGGGAGCTGTTTTTT.